This TCR beta chain originates from a study of blood T cell repertoires in COVID-19. Germline V gives CDR1 SGHDN, CDR2 FVKESK. V was shortened by 5 bases and J by 4 bases, with 12 bases between the two germline ends. The length of the CDR3 is 14 residues. This clone occurred a few times. Sequencing used immunoSEQ multiplex PCR; TCRdb keeps in-frame clones, though not all of them. The sample contains over 200,000 clones, 84% of which appear only once. The Seattle patients, enrolled during active infection, were followed longitudinally. The receptor comes from a woman of 80 years or more with COVID-19, enrolled during active disease. The specimen was peripheral blood. The rearrangement joins TRBV14 to TRBJ2-1; D may be TRBD1 (6 bases). The CDR3 region has the DNA TGTGCCAGCAGCTTCCGGACAGTTTACAATGAGCAGTTCTTC. Translated, it gives CASSFRTVYNEQFF.